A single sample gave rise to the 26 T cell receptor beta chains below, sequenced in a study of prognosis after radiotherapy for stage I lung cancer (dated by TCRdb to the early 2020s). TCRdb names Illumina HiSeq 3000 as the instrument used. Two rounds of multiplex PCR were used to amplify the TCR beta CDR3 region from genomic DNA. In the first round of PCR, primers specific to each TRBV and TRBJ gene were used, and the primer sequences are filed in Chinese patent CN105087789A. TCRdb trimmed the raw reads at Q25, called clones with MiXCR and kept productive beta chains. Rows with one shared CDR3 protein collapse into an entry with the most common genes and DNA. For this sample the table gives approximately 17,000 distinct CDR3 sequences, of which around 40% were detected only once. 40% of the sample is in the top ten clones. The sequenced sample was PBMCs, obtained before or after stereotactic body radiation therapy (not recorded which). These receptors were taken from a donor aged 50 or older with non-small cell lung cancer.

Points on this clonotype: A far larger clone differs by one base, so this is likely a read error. CDR3 bases: TGTGCCAGCAGGACCGACAGGGTGAACACTGAAGATTTCTTT. Translated, it gives CASRTDRVNTEDFF. The V gene is TRBV6-4, the J gene TRBJ1-1; 7 bases fit TRBD1. The germline V gene encodes CDR1 MRHNA and CDR2 SNTAGT. The CDR3 covers 14 residues.

The CDR3 loop is CASSVRTSGAGELFF. The CDR3 nucleotides read TGTGCCAGCAGTGTTAGGACTAGCGGGGCCGGGGAGCTGTTTTTT. The V gene is TRBV2, the J gene TRBJ2-2; 12 bases align to TRBD2. CDR3 length: 15 amino acids. Germline V CDR1 and CDR2: SNHLY, FYNNEI. With V trimmed by 4 bases and J by 6 bases, 3 bases remained unmatched.

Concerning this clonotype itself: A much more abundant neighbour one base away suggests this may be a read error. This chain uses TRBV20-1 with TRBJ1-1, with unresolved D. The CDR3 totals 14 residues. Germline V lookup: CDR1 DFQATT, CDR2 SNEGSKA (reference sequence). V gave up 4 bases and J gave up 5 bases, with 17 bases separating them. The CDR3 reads CSAIDRRAGTEAFF. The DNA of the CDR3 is TGCAGTGCTATAGATAGGCGGGCTGGTACTGAAGCTTTCTTT.

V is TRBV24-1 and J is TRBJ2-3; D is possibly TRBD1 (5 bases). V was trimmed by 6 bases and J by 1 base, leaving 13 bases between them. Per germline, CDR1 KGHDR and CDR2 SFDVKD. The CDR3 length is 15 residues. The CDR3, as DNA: TGTGCCACCAGTAAGGGGATATCTGGCACAGATACGCAGTATTTT. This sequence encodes CATSKGISGTDTQYF.

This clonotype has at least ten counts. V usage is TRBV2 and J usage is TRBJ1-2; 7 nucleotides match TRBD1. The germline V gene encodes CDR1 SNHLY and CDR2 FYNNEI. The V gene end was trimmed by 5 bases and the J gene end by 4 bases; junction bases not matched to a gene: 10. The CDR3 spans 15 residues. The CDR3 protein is CASSIQGTPIYGYTF. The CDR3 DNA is TGTGCCAGCAGTATACAGGGGACACCCATCTATGGCTACACCTTC.

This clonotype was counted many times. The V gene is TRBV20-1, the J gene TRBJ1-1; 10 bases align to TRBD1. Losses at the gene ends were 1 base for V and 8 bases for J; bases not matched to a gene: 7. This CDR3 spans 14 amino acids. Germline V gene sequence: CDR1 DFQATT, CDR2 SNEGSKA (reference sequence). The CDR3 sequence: CSARALGQGLEAFF. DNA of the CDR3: TGCAGTGCTAGAGCCCTGGGACAGGGGCTCGAAGCTTTCTTT.

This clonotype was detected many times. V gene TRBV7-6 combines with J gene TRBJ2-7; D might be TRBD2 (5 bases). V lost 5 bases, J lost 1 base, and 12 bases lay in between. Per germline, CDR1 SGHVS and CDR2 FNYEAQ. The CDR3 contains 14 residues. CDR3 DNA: TGTGCCAGCAGCCCCTCGACGGGATCCTACGAGCAGTACTTC. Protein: CASSPSTGSYEQYF.

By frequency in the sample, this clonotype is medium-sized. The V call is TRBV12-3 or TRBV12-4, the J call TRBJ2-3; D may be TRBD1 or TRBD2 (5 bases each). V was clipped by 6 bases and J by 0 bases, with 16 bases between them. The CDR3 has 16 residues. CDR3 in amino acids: CASRTTTGRSTDTQYF. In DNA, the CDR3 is TGTGCCAGCAGGACCACTACGGGGCGAAGCACAGATACGCAGTATTTT.

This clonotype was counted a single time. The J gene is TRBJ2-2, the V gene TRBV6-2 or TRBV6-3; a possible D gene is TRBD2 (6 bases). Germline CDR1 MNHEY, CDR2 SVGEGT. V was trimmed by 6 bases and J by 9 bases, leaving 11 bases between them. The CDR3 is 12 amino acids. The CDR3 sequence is CASRREVWELFF. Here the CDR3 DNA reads TGTGCCAGCAGAAGGGAGGTCTGGGAGCTGTTTTTT.

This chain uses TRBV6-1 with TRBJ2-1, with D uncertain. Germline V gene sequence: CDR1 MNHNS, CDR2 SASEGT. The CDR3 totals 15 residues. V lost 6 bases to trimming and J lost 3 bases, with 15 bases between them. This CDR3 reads CASSPHEKNYNEQFF. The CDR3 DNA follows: TGTGCCAGCAGCCCTCACGAAAAGAACTACAATGAGCAGTTCTTC.

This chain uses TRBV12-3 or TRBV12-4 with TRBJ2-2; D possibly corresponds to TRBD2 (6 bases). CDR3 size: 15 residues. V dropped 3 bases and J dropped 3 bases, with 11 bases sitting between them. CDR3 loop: CASSFSGRYTGELFF. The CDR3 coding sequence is TGTGCCAGCAGTTTCTCGGGGAGGTACACCGGGGAGCTGTTTTTT.

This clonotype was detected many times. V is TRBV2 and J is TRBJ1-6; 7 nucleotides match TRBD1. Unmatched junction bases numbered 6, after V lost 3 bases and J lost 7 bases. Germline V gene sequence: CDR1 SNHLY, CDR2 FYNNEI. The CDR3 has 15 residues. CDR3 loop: CASSDGTVGNSPLHF. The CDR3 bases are TGTGCCAGCAGTGACGGGACAGTTGGCAATTCACCCCTCCACTTT.

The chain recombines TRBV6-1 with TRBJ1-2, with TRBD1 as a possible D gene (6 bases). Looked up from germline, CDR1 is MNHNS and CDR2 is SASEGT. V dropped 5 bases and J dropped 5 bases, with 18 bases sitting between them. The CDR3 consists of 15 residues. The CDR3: CASSLTPTGFYGYTF. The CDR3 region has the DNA TGTGCCAGCAGTCTTACTCCGACAGGTTTTTATGGCTACACCTTC.

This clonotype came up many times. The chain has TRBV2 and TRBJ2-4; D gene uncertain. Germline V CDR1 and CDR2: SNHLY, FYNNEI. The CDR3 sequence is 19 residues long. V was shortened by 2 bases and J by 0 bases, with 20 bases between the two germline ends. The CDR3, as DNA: TGTGCCAGCAGTGAAACACTACTTTCCATCCTCTCAGCCAAAAACATTCAGTACTTC. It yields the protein CASSETLLSILSAKNIQYF.

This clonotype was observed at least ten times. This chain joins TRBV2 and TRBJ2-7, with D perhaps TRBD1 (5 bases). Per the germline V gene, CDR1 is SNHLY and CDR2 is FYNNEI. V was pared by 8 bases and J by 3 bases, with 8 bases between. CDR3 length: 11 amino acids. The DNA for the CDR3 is TGTGCCAGCCAGGGCTACTACGAGCAGTACTTC. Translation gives CASQGYYEQYF.

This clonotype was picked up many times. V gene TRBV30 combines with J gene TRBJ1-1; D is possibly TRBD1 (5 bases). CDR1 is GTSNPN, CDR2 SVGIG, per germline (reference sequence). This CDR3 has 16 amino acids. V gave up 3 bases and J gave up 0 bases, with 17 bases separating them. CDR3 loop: CAWSGGLRTLNTEAFF. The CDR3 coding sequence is TGTGCCTGGAGCGGGGGTTTACGGACGCTGAACACTGAAGCTTTCTTT.

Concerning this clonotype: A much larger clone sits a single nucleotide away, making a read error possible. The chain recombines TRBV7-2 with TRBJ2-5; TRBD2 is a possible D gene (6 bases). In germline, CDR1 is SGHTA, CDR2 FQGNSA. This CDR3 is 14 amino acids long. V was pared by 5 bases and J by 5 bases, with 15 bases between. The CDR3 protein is CASSERRAVETQYF. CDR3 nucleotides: TGTGCCAGCAGCGAGAGGAGGGCCGTGGAGACCCAGTACTTC.

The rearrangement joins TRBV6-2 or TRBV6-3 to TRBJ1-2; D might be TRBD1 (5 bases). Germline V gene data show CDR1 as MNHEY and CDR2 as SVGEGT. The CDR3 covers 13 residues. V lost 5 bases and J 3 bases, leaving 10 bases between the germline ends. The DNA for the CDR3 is TGTGCCAGCAGTGATGGGGGGGACTATGGCTACACCTTC. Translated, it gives CASSDGGDYGYTF.

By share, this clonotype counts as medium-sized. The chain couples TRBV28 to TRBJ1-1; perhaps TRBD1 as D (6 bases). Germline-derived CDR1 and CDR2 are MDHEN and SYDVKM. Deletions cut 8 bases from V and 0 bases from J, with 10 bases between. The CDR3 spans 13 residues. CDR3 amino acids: CASLGTLNTEAFF. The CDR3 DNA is TGTGCCAGCCTCGGGACACTGAACACTGAAGCTTTCTTT. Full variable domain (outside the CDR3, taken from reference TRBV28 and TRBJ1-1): DVKVTQSSRYLVKRTGEKVFLECVQDMDHENMFWYRQDPGLGLRLIYFSYDVKMKEKGDIPEGYSVSREKKERFSLILESASTNQTSMYLCASLGTLNTEAFFGQGTRLTVV.

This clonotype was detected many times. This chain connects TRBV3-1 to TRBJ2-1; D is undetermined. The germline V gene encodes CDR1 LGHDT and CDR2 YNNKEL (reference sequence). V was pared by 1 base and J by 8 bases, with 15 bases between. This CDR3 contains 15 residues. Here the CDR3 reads CASSQGVGRSHEQFF. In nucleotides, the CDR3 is TGTGCCAGCAGCCAAGGAGTCGGGCGCTCCCATGAGCAGTTCTTC.

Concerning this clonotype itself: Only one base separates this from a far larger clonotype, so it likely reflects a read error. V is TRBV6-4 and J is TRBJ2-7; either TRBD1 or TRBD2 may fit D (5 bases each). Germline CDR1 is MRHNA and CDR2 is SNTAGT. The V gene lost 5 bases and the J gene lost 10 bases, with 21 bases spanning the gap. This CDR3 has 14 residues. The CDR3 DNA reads TGTGCCAGCAGTCCCCGGGACGCAGCTCGTGATCAGTACTTC. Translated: CASSPRDAARDQYF.

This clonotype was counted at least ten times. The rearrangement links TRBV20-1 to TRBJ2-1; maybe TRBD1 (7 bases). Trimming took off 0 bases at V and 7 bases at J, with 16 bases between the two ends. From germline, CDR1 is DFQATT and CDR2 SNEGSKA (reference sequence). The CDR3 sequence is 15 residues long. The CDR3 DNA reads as TGCAGTGCTAGAGATGGAGGAGGGGGCTATAATGAGCAGTTCTTC. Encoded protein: CSARDGGGGYNEQFF.

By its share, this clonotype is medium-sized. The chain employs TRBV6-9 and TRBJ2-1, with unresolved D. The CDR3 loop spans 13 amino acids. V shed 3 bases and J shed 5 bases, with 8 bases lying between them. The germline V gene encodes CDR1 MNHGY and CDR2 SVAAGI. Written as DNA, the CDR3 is TGTGCCAGCAGTTACTATGTGGACAATGAGCAGTTCTTC. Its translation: CASSYYVDNEQFF.

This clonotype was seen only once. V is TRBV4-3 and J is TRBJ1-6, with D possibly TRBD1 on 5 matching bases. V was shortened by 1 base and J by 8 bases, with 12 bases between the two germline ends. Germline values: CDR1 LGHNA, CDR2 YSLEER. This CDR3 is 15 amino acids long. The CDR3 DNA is TGCGCCAGCAGCCAAGTAGGCAGGGTTGATTCACCCCTCCACTTT. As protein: CASSQVGRVDSPLHF.

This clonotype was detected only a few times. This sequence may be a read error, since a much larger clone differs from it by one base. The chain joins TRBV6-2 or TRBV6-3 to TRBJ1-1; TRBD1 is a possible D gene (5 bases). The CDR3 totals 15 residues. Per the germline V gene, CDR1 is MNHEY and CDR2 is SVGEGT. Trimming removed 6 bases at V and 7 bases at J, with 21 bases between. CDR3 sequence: CASRIAGLILGEAFF. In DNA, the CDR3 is TGTGCCAGCAGGATTGCGGGACTGATTCTTGGTGAAGCTTTCTTT.

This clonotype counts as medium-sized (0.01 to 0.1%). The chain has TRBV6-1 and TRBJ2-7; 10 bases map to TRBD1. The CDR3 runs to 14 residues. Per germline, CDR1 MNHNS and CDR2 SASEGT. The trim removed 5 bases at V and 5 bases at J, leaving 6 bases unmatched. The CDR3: CASSLGTGEDEQYF. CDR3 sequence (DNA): TGTGCCAGCAGTCTGGGGACAGGGGAAGACGAGCAGTACTTC.